These 25 T cell receptor beta chains originate from one sample sequenced in a study of blood T cell repertoires in COVID-19. Profiling relied on immunoSEQ multiplex PCR, and the TCRdb table lists in-frame clones only, not all of them. The sample carries tens of thousands of clones, 88% recorded once. Sequenced input: peripheral blood. The receptors were sampled from a woman of 80 years or more with acute or convalescent COVID-19.

The chain employs TRBV6-5 and TRBJ2-1; D call uncertain. Trimming pared 7 bases from V and 9 bases from J, leaving 13 bases between. The CDR3 extends over 12 amino acids. Germline assignment: CDR1 MNHEY and CDR2 SVGAGI. CDR3 in DNA: TGTGCCAGCAAAGCCACCACGCCTGAGCAGTTCTTC. As protein: CASKATTPEQFF.

V and J are TRBV18 and TRBJ2-1; 11 bases fit TRBD2. This CDR3 has 15 residues. V trimming: 3 bases; J trimming: 5 bases; junction bases outside the gene matches: 3. In germline, CDR1 is KGHSH, CDR2 LQKENI. CDR3 in DNA: TGTGCCAGCTCACCTCCTAGCGGGGGGCACAATGAGCAGTTCTTC. Translated: CASSPPSGGHNEQFF.

The chain recombines TRBV6-5 with TRBJ1-2; D is unresolved. This CDR3 region has 15 residues. Germline assignment: CDR1 MNHEY and CDR2 SVGAGI. The ends were cut back, 9 bases at V and 2 bases at J, with 19 bases in the middle. In DNA form, the CDR3 reads TGTGCCAGTCTGGAGCCTGCCACCACAAACTATGGCTACACCTTC. Translating it yields CASLEPATTNYGYTF.

The chain recombines TRBV6-2 or TRBV6-3 with TRBJ1-5, with D unclear. The CDR3 is 15 residues long. V was cut by 0 bases and J by 0 bases, with 6 bases left in between. The germline CDR1 and CDR2 sequences are MNHEY and SVGEGT. The CDR3 nucleotides read TGTGCCAGCAGTTACTCTCAGTTTAGCAATCAGCCCCAGCATTTT. Protein: CASSYSQFSNQPQHF.

The CDR3 loop reads CASSLDRGGEQYF. CDR3 in DNA: TGTGCCAGCAGCTTGGACAGGGGCGGGGAGCAGTACTTC. This chain connects TRBV11-3 to TRBJ2-7; 9 bases are shared with TRBD1. V was clipped by 3 bases and J by 7 bases; unmatched bases: 4. Germline loops: CDR1 SGHNT, CDR2 YENEEA. This CDR3 is built from 13 residues.

The chain couples TRBV19 to TRBJ1-2; D call uncertain. CDR1 is LNHDA, CDR2 SQIVND, per germline (reference sequence). The CDR3 consists of 14 residues. V dropped 4 bases and J dropped 5 bases, with 14 bases sitting between them. CDR3 sequence (DNA): TGTGCCAGTAGTACCCGGCCGGGTCTTTATGGCTACACCTTC. The encoded protein is CASSTRPGLYGYTF.

The chain links TRBV11-2 to TRBJ1-4; no clear D. V gave up 1 base and J gave up 6 bases, with 12 bases separating them. CDR3 length equals 15 residues. CDR1 SGHAT and CDR2 FQNNGV come from the germline V gene. The chain's CDR3 is CASSLGESSDEKLFF. The CDR3 nucleotides read TGTGCCAGCAGCTTAGGGGAGTCCTCCGATGAAAAACTGTTTTTT.

CDR3 loop: CASSLVGGAGANTGELFF. The CDR3 DNA reads TGTGCCAGCAGCTTAGTGGGCGGAGCGGGGGCGAACACCGGGGAGCTGTTTTTT. This chain uses TRBV7-8 with TRBJ2-2; 8 bases align to TRBD2. Germline assignment: CDR1 SGHVS and CDR2 FQNEAQ. J gave up 0 bases and V 1 base, and 7 bases lay outside the gene matches. The CDR3 is 18 residues long.

The chain joins TRBV19 to TRBJ2-3; tentatively, D is TRBD1 (5 bases). V lost 3 bases and J 1 base, leaving 14 bases between the germline ends. Germline V gene data show CDR1 as LNHDA and CDR2 as SQIVND (reference sequence). The CDR3 covers 16 residues. In nucleotides, the CDR3 is TGTGCCAGTAGTATGGGGCCAGCAAGTGGCACAGATACGCAGTATTTT. Protein product: CASSMGPASGTDTQYF.

This chain uses TRBV3-1 (or the pseudogene TRBV3-2) with TRBJ2-1; 8 nucleotides agree with TRBD1. Germline lookup yields CDR1 LGHDT and CDR2 YNNKEL (reference sequence). This CDR3 contains 17 residues. Trimming took 4 bases from V and 6 from J; bases not matched to a gene: 14. CDR3 loop: CASSPSGLGTGSNEQFF. CDR3 coding DNA: TGTGCCAGCAGCCCCTCCGGCTTGGGGACAGGCTCCAATGAGCAGTTCTTC.

Only a few counts were recorded for this clone. The gene calls are TRBV4-3 and TRBJ2-3, with 10 bases that match TRBD2. V lost 0 bases, J lost 5 bases, and 14 bases stayed unmatched. Germline assignment: CDR1 LGHNA and CDR2 YSLEER. CDR3 length equals 19 residues. CDR3 sequence (DNA): TGCGCCAGCAGCCAAGATGGTCTAGCGGGGGCGCTGGGTGGAGATACGCAGTATTTT. Its protein product is CASSQDGLAGALGGDTQYF.

This chain uses TRBV11-3 with TRBJ1-1; maybe TRBD1 (6 bases). Germline CDR1 reads SGHNT; CDR2 reads YENEEA. V dropped 3 bases and J dropped 7 bases, with 9 bases sitting between them. This CDR3 has 12 amino acids. CDR3 nucleotides: TGTGCCAGCAGCTTTGGACAGAGTGAAGCTTTCTTT. This encodes CASSFGQSEAFF.

This chain joins TRBV19 and TRBJ2-1, with TRBD2 matching over 9 bases. V shed 4 bases, J shed 11 bases, and the junction held 9 bases outside the gene matches. The CDR3 is 14 residues long. CDR1 is LNHDA, CDR2 SQIVND, per germline (reference sequence). The CDR3 protein is CASSKAGGPFKQFF. The CDR3 region has the DNA TGTGCCAGTAGTAAGGCGGGAGGGCCCTTTAAGCAGTTCTTC. The complete variable domain, with remaining parts taken from reference TRBV19 and TRBJ2-1, reads DGGITQSPKYLFRKEGQNVTLSCEQNLNHDAMYWYRQDPGQGLRLIYYSQIVNDFQKGDIAEGYSVSREKKESFPLTVTSAQKNPTAFYLCASSKAGGPFKQFFGPGTRLTVL.

The rearrangement uses TRBV29-1 and TRBJ2-7, with D possibly matching TRBD2 (6 bases). V lost 3 bases and J 6 bases, leaving 9 bases between the germline ends. The V gene's germline CDR1 is SQVTM and CDR2 ANQGSEA. CDR3 length: 11 residues. The CDR3 DNA sequence: TGCAGCGTTGATTGGGGAGGCGAGCAGTACTTC. Residues: CSVDWGGEQYF.

CDR3 region: CASSPKFYEQYF. In DNA, the CDR3 is TGTGCCAGCAGTCCTAAATTCTACGAGCAGTACTTC. V and J are TRBV2 and TRBJ2-7; D is unresolved. This CDR3 is 12 amino acids long. Trimming stripped 5 bases from V and 3 bases from J, with 8 bases between. Per germline, CDR1 SNHLY and CDR2 FYNNEI. Variable domain in full (rest from reference TRBV2 and TRBJ2-7): EPEVTQTPSHQVTQMGQEVILRCVPISNHLYFYWYRQILGQKVEFLVSFYNNEISEKSEIFDDQFSVERPDGSNFTLKIRSTKLEDSAMYFCASSPKFYEQYFGPGTRLTVT.

The J gene is TRBJ2-2, the V gene TRBV7-9, with D maybe TRBD1 (5 bases). The CDR3 is 16 residues long. Trimming shortened V by 4 bases and J by 3 bases, and 15 bases separated the two germline ends. Germline V gives CDR1 SEHNR, CDR2 FQNEAQ (reference sequence). The CDR3 loop is CASSSPKNRHTGELFF. As DNA, the CDR3 is TGTGCCAGCAGCTCCCCAAAAAACAGGCACACCGGGGAGCTGTTTTTT.

The CDR3 sequence is CASSPKGAPETQYF. In nucleotides, the CDR3 is TGTGCCAGCAGTCCTAAGGGAGCACCAGAGACCCAGTACTTC. The chain joins TRBV27 to TRBJ2-5; possibly TRBD2 for D (5 bases). Germline CDR1 reads MNHEY; CDR2 reads SMNVEV (reference sequence). The CDR3 runs 14 residues. The germline V and J ends were trimmed by 5 bases and 4 bases, with 14 bases remaining between them.

The chain combines TRBV3-1 (or the pseudogene TRBV3-2) with TRBJ2-3; D possibly corresponds to TRBD2 (7 bases). The V gene lost 5 bases and the J gene lost 6 bases, with 15 bases spanning the gap. Looked up from germline, CDR1 is LGHDT and CDR2 is YNNKEL (reference sequence). The CDR3 contains 14 residues. The CDR3 sequence is CASSFRGARDTQYF. The CDR3 DNA is TGTGCCAGCAGCTTCCGGGGGGCCAGGGATACGCAGTATTTT.

V and J are TRBV7-9 and TRBJ2-1; 7 nucleotides agree with TRBD1. The germline CDR1 and CDR2 sequences are SEHNR and FQNEAQ (reference sequence). This CDR3 contains 13 residues. The V and J ends lost 1 base and 13 bases, in that order; junction bases with no gene match: 7. In nucleotides, the CDR3 is TGTGCCAGCAGCTTAGGGGGACAGTCTCATCAGTTCTTC. Translating it yields CASSLGGQSHQFF.

This chain uses TRBV5-6 with TRBJ1-6; 9 nucleotides agree with TRBD1. The CDR3 is 15 amino acids. Germline values: CDR1 SGHDT, CDR2 YYEEEE. J was trimmed by 8 bases and V by 5 bases; bases with no gene match: 8. This chain's CDR3 is CASRKPGQGDSPLHF. In nucleotides, the CDR3 is TGTGCCAGCAGGAAACCGGGACAGGGCGATTCACCCCTCCACTTT.

This clone was recorded once. This chain connects TRBV15 to TRBJ1-1; possibly TRBD1 for D (5 bases). Germline V gives CDR1 LNHNV, CDR2 YYDKDF (reference sequence). The CDR3 covers 17 residues. Trimming cost V 4 bases and J 1 base, with 19 bases left between them. The CDR3: CATSTRAGWSSNTEAFF. CDR3 DNA: TGTGCCACCAGCACAAGGGCAGGGTGGAGTTCGAACACTGAAGCTTTCTTT.

The V gene is TRBV21-1, the J gene TRBJ2-1; the listed D gene, TRBD2, was not tested against the DNA. TRBV21-1 is a pseudogene. The CDR3 totals 11 residues. This CDR3 is CASSPRPEQFF. The DNA for the CDR3 is TGTGCCAGCAGCCCGCGGCCGGAGCAGTTCTTC.

In its sample, this clone was seen once. The genes are TRBV14 and TRBJ1-2, with 8 bases matching TRBD1. CDR1 SGHDN and CDR2 FVKESK come from the germline V gene. CDR3 length equals 18 residues. V trimming: 2 bases; J trimming: 1 base; junction bases outside the gene matches: 12. CDR3 bases: TGTGCCAGCAGCCAATCTACGACACGACAGGGGCGTAACTATGGCTACACCTTC. Amino acid sequence: CASSQSTTRQGRNYGYTF.

The chain is built from TRBV5-1 and TRBJ1-3, with D possibly being TRBD1 (5 bases). Per germline, CDR1 SGHRS and CDR2 YFSETQ. This CDR3 has 15 residues. The ends were cut back, 2 bases at V and 3 bases at J, with 12 bases in the middle. The CDR3 sequence is CASSLTTGYGNTIYF. The CDR3 DNA reads as TGCGCCAGCAGCTTAACAACAGGTTATGGAAACACCATATATTTT.

The V and J genes are TRBV3-1 (or the pseudogene TRBV3-2) and TRBJ1-3; 7 bases align to TRBD1. Losses at the gene ends were 2 bases for V and 4 bases for J; bases not matched to a gene: 5. Germline CDR1 LGHDT, CDR2 YNNKEL (reference sequence). The CDR3 has 15 amino acids. CDR3 protein: CASSQLQGWGNTIYF. The CDR3 DNA follows: TGTGCCAGCAGCCAACTACAGGGGTGGGGAAACACCATATATTTT.